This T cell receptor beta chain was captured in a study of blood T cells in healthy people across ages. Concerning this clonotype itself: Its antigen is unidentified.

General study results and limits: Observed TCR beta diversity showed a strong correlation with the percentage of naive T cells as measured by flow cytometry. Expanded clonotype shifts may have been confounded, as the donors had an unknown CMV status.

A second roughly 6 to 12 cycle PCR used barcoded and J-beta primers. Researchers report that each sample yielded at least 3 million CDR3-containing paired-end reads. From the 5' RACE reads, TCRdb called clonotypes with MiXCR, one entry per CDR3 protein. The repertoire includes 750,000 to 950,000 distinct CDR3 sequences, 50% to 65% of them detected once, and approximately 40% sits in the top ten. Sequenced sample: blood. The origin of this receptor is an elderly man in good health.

CDR3 coding DNA: TGTGCCATCAGTGAATACGGGAAGGGGAATGAAAAACTGTTTTTT. Translated: CAISEYGKGNEKLFF. The chain combines TRBV10-3 with TRBJ1-4; possible D gene TRBD1, 5 bases. Germline V CDR1 and CDR2: ENHRY, SYGVKD. This CDR3 region has 15 residues. Trimming removed 3 bases at V and 5 bases at J, with 13 bases between.